Following are 18 T cell receptor beta chains from one sample sequenced in a study of blood T cell repertoires in COVID-19. Clones were read by immunoSEQ multiplex PCR, and TCRdb kept only the in-frame ones, dropping some. The sample records around 99,000 clones, around three quarters being singletons. Sequenced sample: peripheral blood. These receptors all come from a man aged 50-59 years who had recovered from COVID-19.

The chain combines TRBV28 with TRBJ1-5, with a weak D call TRBD1 (6 bases). Looked up from germline, CDR1 is MDHEN and CDR2 is SYDVKM. This CDR3 is 14 amino acids long. Trimming took off 2 bases at V and 7 bases at J, with 12 bases between the two ends. The CDR3 sequence: CASSLVQGHQPQHF. CDR3 nucleotide sequence: TGTGCCAGCAGTTTAGTGCAGGGGCACCAGCCCCAGCATTTT.

In its sample, this clone was seen once. V usage is TRBV5-1 and J usage is TRBJ2-1; TRBD1 aligns across 7 bases. V was clipped by 4 bases and J by 1 base; unmatched bases: 8. From germline, CDR1 is SGHRS and CDR2 YFSETQ. This CDR3 has 16 amino acids. For the CDR3, the DNA is TGCGCCAGCAGCAAGGGGGCCGGGACGTCCTACAATGAGCAGTTCTTC. Translating gives CASSKGAGTSYNEQFF. Full variable domain (remainder filled in from reference TRBV5-1 and TRBJ2-1): KAGVTQTPRYLIKTRGQQVTLSCSPISGHRSVSWYQQTPGQGLQFLFEYFSETQRNKGNFPGRFSGRQFSNSRSEMNVSTLELGDSALYLCASSKGAGTSYNEQFFGPGTRLTVL.

The rearrangement links TRBV7-9 to TRBJ1-1; D gene ambiguous. The V gene lost 4 bases and the J gene lost 0 bases, with 9 bases spanning the gap. From germline, CDR1 is SEHNR and CDR2 FQNEAQ (reference sequence). The CDR3 totals 14 residues. The CDR3 sequence: CASSWRRMNTEAFF. The CDR3 DNA is TGTGCCAGCAGCTGGAGGAGGATGAACACTGAAGCTTTCTTT. Complete variable domain (other parts from reference TRBV7-9 and TRBJ1-1): DTGVSQNPRHKITKRGQNVTFRCDPISEHNRLYWYRQTLGQGPEFLTYFQNEAQLEKSRLLSDRFSAERPKGSFSTLEIQRTEQGDSAMYLCASSWRRMNTEAFFGQGTRLTVV.

V gene TRBV13 combines with J gene TRBJ2-7; 11 bases are a match to TRBD1. Per the germline V gene, CDR1 is PRHDT and CDR2 is FYEKMQ (reference sequence). The V gene end was trimmed by 5 bases and the J gene end by 5 bases; junction bases not matched to a gene: 8. The CDR3 has 15 residues. The chain's CDR3 is CASSPFGQGADEQYF. The CDR3 DNA reads TGTGCCAGCAGCCCCTTCGGACAGGGGGCAGACGAGCAGTACTTC.

V gene TRBV3-1 (or the pseudogene TRBV3-2) combines with J gene TRBJ1-5; no definite D call. The CDR3 has 13 residues. Per germline, CDR1 LGHDT and CDR2 YNNKEL (reference sequence). Trimming removed 4 bases at V and 6 bases at J, with 10 bases between. For the CDR3, the DNA is TGTGCCAGCAGCCCCCTTGGCCGTCAGCCCCAGCATTTT. Its protein is CASSPLGRQPQHF.

This clone was counted between two and nine times. This chain's CDR3 is CASSYRRQDAYEQYF. The CDR3 coding sequence is TGTGCCAGCAGTTACCGTAGGCAGGATGCCTACGAGCAGTACTTC. The chain joins TRBV6-5 to TRBJ2-7; D is undetermined. V was shortened by 2 bases and J by 2 bases, with 13 bases between the two germline ends. The CDR3 runs to 15 residues. CDR1 is MNHEY and CDR2 is SVGAGI in the germline V gene.

This clone was seen a few times. The gene calls are TRBV4-3 and TRBJ1-2; 7 nucleotides agree with TRBD1. CDR3 length equals 13 residues. The ends lost 0 bases at V and 7 bases at J; junction bases unmatched: 2. CDR1 is LGHNA and CDR2 is YSLEER in the germline V gene. The CDR3 DNA sequence: TGCGCCAGCAGCCAAGACAGGACAGGTGGCTACACCTTC. This gives the protein CASSQDRTGGYTF.

V is TRBV7-2 and J is TRBJ2-3, with D maybe TRBD2 (5 bases). The V and J ends lost 4 bases and 0 bases respectively, with 11 bases between them. The CDR3 contains 15 residues. Germline loops: CDR1 SGHTA, CDR2 FQGNSA. For the CDR3, the DNA is TGTGCCAGCAGCTCCGCCCGGACTAGCACAGATACGCAGTATTTT. It encodes CASSSARTSTDTQYF.

J is TRBJ2-2 and V is TRBV28, with TRBD2 matching over 13 bases. J lost 3 bases, V lost 4 bases, and 14 bases had no gene match. Looked up from germline, CDR1 is MDHEN and CDR2 is SYDVKM. The CDR3 spans 20 residues. The CDR3 loop is CASSSSSLAGGPGYTGELFF. The CDR3 bases are TGTGCCAGCAGTTCGTCCTCACTAGCGGGAGGGCCCGGGTACACCGGGGAGCTGTTTTTT.

This rearrangement joins TRBV24-1 to TRBJ1-6; unclear D gene. The CDR3 totals 15 residues. CDR1 is KGHDR, CDR2 SFDVKD, per germline. V gave up 7 bases and J gave up 2 bases, with 11 bases separating them. The DNA for the CDR3 is TGTGCCACCAGCGCAGCCAGCGCCTATAATTCACCCCTCCACTTT. It yields the protein CATSAASAYNSPLHF.

The J gene is TRBJ2-1, the V gene TRBV15, with unresolved D. Germline CDR1 and CDR2: LNHNV and YYDKDF (reference sequence). This CDR3 has 13 amino acids. Between the trimmed V and J ends, which lost 4 bases and 9 bases, there was a span of 13 bases. CDR3: CATSKTRRIEQFF. DNA for the CDR3: TGTGCCACCAGCAAGACTCGGCGGATTGAGCAGTTCTTC.

This clone was seen a few times. The chain combines TRBV7-2 with TRBJ2-7; 8 nucleotides line up with TRBD2. The germline V gene encodes CDR1 SGHTA and CDR2 FQGNSA. The V gene end was trimmed by 5 bases and the J gene end by 5 bases; junction bases not matched to a gene: 8. CDR3 size: 14 residues. In nucleotides, the CDR3 is TGTGCCAGCAGCCTGCCGGGAGGGGTAAACGAGCAGTACTTC. Translating gives CASSLPGGVNEQYF.

The V and J genes are TRBV11-3 and TRBJ2-2, with D possibly TRBD1 on 6 matching bases. Per germline, CDR1 SGHNT and CDR2 YENEEA. CDR3 length: 17 residues. The V end lost 1 base, the J end lost 4 bases, and 16 bases lay between the germline ends. This chain's CDR3 is CASSLARGQLSTGELFF. As DNA, the CDR3 is TGTGCCAGCAGCTTAGCCAGGGGCCAATTGAGCACCGGGGAGCTGTTTTTT. Full variable domain (rest looked up from reference TRBV11-3 and TRBJ2-2): EAGVVQSPRYKIIEKKQPVAFWCNPISGHNTLYWYLQNLGQGPELLIRYENEEAVDDSQLPKDRFSAERLKGVDSTLKIQPAELGDSAVYLCASSLARGQLSTGELFFGEGSRLTVL.

J is TRBJ2-5 and V is TRBV5-1; the match to TRBD2 covers 8 bases. The CDR3 has 15 residues. Germline CDR1 and CDR2: SGHRS and YFSETQ. V lost 4 bases and J lost 0; bases outside the gene matches: 5. The CDR3 DNA is TGCGCCAGCAGCCTTTCAGCGGGGGACCAAGAGACCCAGTACTTC. Translating it yields CASSLSAGDQETQYF.

J is TRBJ1-4 and V is TRBV5-1; D is undetermined. CDR1 is SGHRS and CDR2 is YFSETQ in the germline V gene. The CDR3 contains 17 residues. V lost 0 bases and J 4 bases, leaving 16 bases between the germline ends. The CDR3 sequence: CASSLAPGGSSNEKLFF. In DNA form, the CDR3 reads TGCGCCAGCAGCTTGGCCCCAGGAGGCAGTAGTAATGAAAAACTGTTTTTT.

This clone was counted only a few times. This chain uses TRBV5-6 with TRBJ1-5, with no clear D. Germline assignment: CDR1 SGHDT and CDR2 YYEEEE. This CDR3 spans 15 amino acids. Trimming took off 1 base at V and 3 bases at J, with 11 bases between the two ends. DNA for the CDR3: TGTGCCAGCAGCTTGAGGCAGGTAAACAATCAGCCCCAGCATTTT. Protein sequence: CASSLRQVNNQPQHF.

The rearrangement joins TRBV28 to TRBJ1-4; tentative D call: TRBD1 (6 bases). Deletions cut 5 bases from V and 1 base from J, with 14 bases between. CDR3 length: 16 residues. In germline, CDR1 is MDHEN, CDR2 SYDVKM. In nucleotides, the CDR3 is TGTGCCAGCAGTCTAGATCAGGGGATAACTAATGAAAAACTGTTTTTT. This translates into CASSLDQGITNEKLFF.

There are a few counts of this clone. The chain uses TRBV5-1 and TRBJ2-1; 9 bases are shared with TRBD2. Per germline, CDR1 SGHRS and CDR2 YFSETQ. CDR3 length: 16 residues. Trimming removed 0 bases from V and 5 bases from J; junction bases left unmatched: 6. CDR3 nucleotide sequence: TGCGCCAGCAGCTTGGAGTCGTCTAGCGGGAACAATGAGCAGTTCTTC. It encodes CASSLESSSGNNEQFF.